A selection of T cell receptor beta chains follows, all from one sample in a study of T-cell reconstitution after alpha-beta-depleted transplantation in children. TCRdb reanalysed the PCR reads using MiXCR and keeps one entry per CDR3 protein. This table has approximately 98,000 distinct CDR3 sequences, 5.5% to 6.5% appearing once. The sequenced sample was PBMCs, mostly from graft donor cells, obtained 360 days after TCRalphabeta/CD19-depleted stem cell transplant. Every receptor here comes from a male patient between 2 and 10 years old who had a stem cell transplant for acute lymphoblastic leukemia, so the T cells may come from the graft donor. Each CDR3 is given with its conserved first and last residue. D genes are given only for firm matches. Rows give clone size only sometimes, using once, few, many, or a class for an expanded clone.

clone_size d_call j_call v_call cdr3_aa cdr3_nt
many NA TRBJ2-3 TRBV7-8 CASSFDTQYF TGTGCCAGCAGCTTCGATACGCAGTATTTT
few NA TRBJ1-2 TRBV29-1 CSVDAGYGYTF TGCAGCGTTGATGCTGGTTATGGCTACACCTTC
few NA TRBJ2-5 TRBV30 CAWNSGSETQYF TGTGCCTGGAATTCCGGGTCGGAGACCCAGTACTTC
few TRBD1 TRBJ1-2 TRBV5-5 CASRADVSGGNNYGYTF TGTGCCAGCAGGGCGGACGTTTCAGGGGGAAATAACTATGGCTACACCTTC
NA TRBD1 TRBJ1-2 TRBV4-3 CASSQGAFGQGAEGYTF TGCGCCAGCAGCCAAGGGGCCTTCGGACAGGGGGCAGAAGGCTACACCTTC
many NA TRBJ1-1 TRBV5-1 CASSLGRANTEAFF TGCGCCAGCAGCTTGGGCAGGGCGAACACTGAAGCTTTCTTT
many NA TRBJ2-5 TRBV6-5 CASSYSPGGETQYF TGTGCCAGCAGTTACAGCCCTGGGGGAGAGACCCAGTACTTC
NA NA TRBJ2-1 TRBV3-1 CASSQDRVGRNEQFF TGTGCCAGCAGCCAAGATCGGGTAGGGCGCAATGAGCAGTTCTTC
few TRBD2 TRBJ2-7 TRBV25-1 CASSARSGMREQYF TGTGCCAGCAGTGCGAGGAGCGGGATGCGCGAGCAGTACTTC
many NA TRBJ2-6 TRBV18 CASSPRRPGANVLTF TGTGCCAGCTCACCCAGAAGGCCCGGGGCCAACGTCCTGACTTTC
many NA TRBJ2-7 TRBV4-3 CASSQDGVYEQYF TGCGCCAGCAGCCAAGATGGGGTATACGAGCAGTACTTC
many NA TRBJ2-3 TRBV12-3/TRBV12-4 CASSYPSDTQYF TGTGCCAGCAGTTACCCCTCAGATACGCAGTATTTT
many NA TRBJ1-5 TRBV9 CASSGTSNQPQHF TGTGCCAGCAGCGGGACATCTAATCAGCCCCAGCATTTT
NA TRBD1 TRBJ2-5 TRBV24-1 CATFEAGGITETQYF TGTGCCACCTTCGAGGCAGGGGGCATTACGGAGACCCAGTACTTC
few NA TRBJ2-7 TRBV9 CASSVGTVLYEQYF TGTGCCAGCAGCGTAGGGACAGTACTCTACGAGCAGTACTTC
many TRBD1 TRBJ1-5 TRBV6-5 CASSLRQGSNQPQHF TGTGCCAGCAGTCTCCGACAGGGAAGCAATCAGCCCCAGCATTTT
many NA TRBJ2-1 TRBV6-2/TRBV6-3 CASSYTRSEQFF TGTGCCAGCAGTTACACTCGGAGTGAGCAGTTCTTC
few NA TRBJ2-1 TRBV7-9 CASSLAEGVGNEQFF TGTGCCAGCAGCTTAGCGGAGGGGGTCGGGAATGAGCAGTTCTTC
NA NA TRBJ1-2 TRBV5-4 CASRRLGGYGYTF TGTGCCAGCAGGAGATTAGGGGGCTATGGCTACACCTTC
many NA TRBJ1-2 TRBV7-9 CASSLASRAYGYTF TGTGCCAGCAGCTTAGCGTCCCGGGCCTATGGCTACACCTTC
many NA TRBJ1-1 TRBV12-3/TRBV12-4 CASSFRGTNTEAFF TGTGCCAGCAGTTTCAGGGGCACTAACACTGAAGCTTTCTTT
few NA TRBJ2-7 TRBV7-9 CASSSSSAYEQYF TGTGCCAGCAGCTCCTCGTCTGCCTACGAGCAGTACTTC
NA NA TRBJ2-1 TRBV4-1 CASSPQGSHSYNEQFF TGCGCCAGCAGCCCTCAGGGGTCCCACTCCTACAATGAGCAGTTCTTC
NA NA TRBJ2-5 TRBV6-1 CASSPRSGRGETQYF TGTGCCAGCAGTCCTCGTTCCGGGAGAGGCGAGACCCAGTACTTC
many NA TRBJ1-3 TRBV10-3 CAIRGGASGNTIYF TGTGCCATCAGAGGGGGGGCCTCTGGAAACACCATATATTTT
NA TRBD1 TRBJ2-2 TRBV28 CASSPTWDRANTGELFF TGTGCCAGCAGTCCCACCTGGGACAGGGCGAACACCGGGGAGCTGTTTTTT
NA TRBD1 TRBJ2-7 TRBV6-1 CASSSPDRGAYEQYF TGTGCCAGCAGCTCTCCCGACAGGGGAGCCTACGAGCAGTACTTC
NA TRBD2 TRBJ2-1 TRBV4-1 CASSQVPGLEANEQFF TGCGCCAGCAGCCAAGTACCGGGACTAGAAGCAAATGAGCAGTTCTTC
NA TRBD1 TRBJ2-7 TRBV11-2 CASSPSGTGMGWPYEQYF TGTGCCAGCAGCCCCTCCGGGACAGGGATGGGTTGGCCCTACGAGCAGTACTTC
few TRBD1 TRBJ1-2 TRBV20-1 CSARDSDRANHSYGYTF TGCAGTGCTAGAGATTCAGACAGGGCAAATCATTCCTATGGCTACACCTTC
many NA TRBJ1-2 TRBV5-5 CASSLGTRGYTF TGTGCCAGCAGCTTGGGGACGAGGGGCTACACCTTC
many TRBD1 TRBJ2-5 TRBV29-1 CSAGPDRLSGTQYF TGCAGCGCCGGCCCGGACAGGTTAAGTGGGACCCAGTACTTC
NA NA TRBJ2-6 TRBV7-9 CASSFISRSGANVLTF TGTGCCAGCAGCTTCATTTCCCGTTCTGGGGCCAACGTCCTGACTTTC